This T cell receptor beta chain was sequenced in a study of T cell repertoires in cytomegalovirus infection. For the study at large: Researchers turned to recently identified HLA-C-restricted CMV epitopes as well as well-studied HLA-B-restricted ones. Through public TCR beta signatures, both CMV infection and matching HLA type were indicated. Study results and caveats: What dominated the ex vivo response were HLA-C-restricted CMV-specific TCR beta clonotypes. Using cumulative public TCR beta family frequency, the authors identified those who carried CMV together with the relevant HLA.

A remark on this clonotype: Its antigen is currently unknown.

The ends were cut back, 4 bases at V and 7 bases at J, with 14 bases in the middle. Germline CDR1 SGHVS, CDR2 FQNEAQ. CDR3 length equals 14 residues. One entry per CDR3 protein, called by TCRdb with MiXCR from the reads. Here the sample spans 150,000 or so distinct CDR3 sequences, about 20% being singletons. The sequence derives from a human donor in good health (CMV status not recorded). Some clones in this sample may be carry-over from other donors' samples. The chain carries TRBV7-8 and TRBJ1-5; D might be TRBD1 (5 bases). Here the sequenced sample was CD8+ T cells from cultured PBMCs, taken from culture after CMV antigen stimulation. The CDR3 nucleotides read TGTGCCAGCAGCTCTCGGCCCTGGGGGCAGCCCCAGCATTTT. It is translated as CASSSRPWGQPQHF.